The 10 T cell receptor beta chains below all came from one sample that was sequenced in a study of CXCR3-negative and CXCR3-positive naive CD8 T cells. Antigen specificity for these receptors is unknown. Study-level findings and limits: Naive cells with CXCR3 showed TRB CDR3s that were more hydrophobic than those in CXCR3-negative naive cells.

The study made its TRB cDNA libraries by 5' RACE, adding UMI labels. TCRdb reprocessed the 5' RACE reads; each CDR3 protein has one entry and no DNA is given. The table for this sample gives some 140,000 distinct CDR3 sequences. Material: naive CXCR3+ CD8+ T cells from blood. Specified subset: CD45RO-CCR7+CD27+CD95- naive CD8+ T cells expressing CXCR3 (TNR3+). These receptors were obtained from a human donor in good health. Some clones in this sample may be carry-over from other donors' samples.

V and J are TRBV29-1 and TRBJ1-4. CDR1 is SQVTM, CDR2 ANQGSEA, per germline. This CDR3 has 14 residues. CDR3 residues: CSILQDGNNEKLFF.

The rearrangement uses TRBV4-3 and TRBJ2-2; absent DNA, TCRdb's TRBD2 call cannot be checked. The V gene's germline CDR1 is LGHNA and CDR2 YSLEER. The CDR3 has 15 amino acids. The CDR3 reads CASSRATVLTGELFF.

The chain combines TRBV12-3 or TRBV12-4 with TRBJ1-2; with no DNA, the TCRdb D assignment of TRBD1 cannot be verified. The CDR3 length is 14 residues. The chain's CDR3 is CASSLLHPGHGYTF.

This chain joins TRBV7-9 and TRBJ2-5; TCRdb calls TRBD1, which cannot be checked without DNA. Germline V gene data show CDR1 as SEHNR and CDR2 as FQNEAQ (reference sequence). The CDR3 is made up of 17 amino acids. The CDR3 sequence: CASSLSGDRGIQETQYF.

This sequence joins TRBV23-1 and TRBJ2-3; TCRdb's D call of TRBD1 is untestable without DNA. TRBV23-1 is identified as an open reading frame with a role that is uncertain. The CDR3 length is 17 residues. CDR3: CASSQSLWDRVSDTQYF.

This chain links TRBV7-2 with TRBJ2-7; TCRdb gives TRBD1 as the D gene, but with no DNA this cannot be confirmed. The germline gives CDR1 SGHTA, CDR2 FQGNSA. The CDR3 extends over 15 amino acids. This chain's CDR3 is CASSPLGAQYHEQYF.

The chain links TRBV19 to TRBJ2-1; TCRdb's D call, TRBD2, is unchecked because there is no DNA. Germline CDR1 reads LNHDA; CDR2 reads SQIVND (reference sequence). The CDR3 length is 14 residues. The CDR3 sequence: CASSKAGFYNEQFF.

The chain employs TRBV6-6 and TRBJ2-7. Germline V gene data show CDR1 as MNHNY and CDR2 as SVGAGI (reference sequence). The CDR3 has 14 residues. The CDR3 is CASSYEFGLGEQYF.

The chain has TRBV28 and TRBJ2-7; TCRdb's assignment of TRBD1 cannot be checked, as there is no DNA. This CDR3 region has 12 residues. CDR1 is MDHEN, CDR2 SYDVKM, per germline. CDR3 loop: CASSSLDGEQYF.

The chain recombines TRBV20-1 with TRBJ2-1; TCRdb outputs TRBD1, but without DNA this stays unchecked. Germline CDR1 is DFQATT and CDR2 is SNEGSKA (reference sequence). The CDR3 contains 14 residues. CDR3 amino acids: CSARSRMSYNEQFF.